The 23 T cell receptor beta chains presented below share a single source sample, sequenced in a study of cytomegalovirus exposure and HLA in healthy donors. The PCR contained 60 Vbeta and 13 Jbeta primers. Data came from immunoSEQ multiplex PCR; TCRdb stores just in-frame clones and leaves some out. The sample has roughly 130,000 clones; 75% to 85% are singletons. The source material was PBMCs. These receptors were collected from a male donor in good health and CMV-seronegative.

CDR3 amino acids: CASSGDFDYEQYF. The CDR3 nucleotides are TGTGCCAGCAGCGGCGACTTTGACTACGAGCAGTACTTC. The V gene is TRBV2, the J gene TRBJ2-7; no definite D call. Trimming left V 6 bases short and J 3 bases short, with 12 bases between. This CDR3 comprises 13 residues. Germline CDR1 reads SNHLY; CDR2 reads FYNNEI.

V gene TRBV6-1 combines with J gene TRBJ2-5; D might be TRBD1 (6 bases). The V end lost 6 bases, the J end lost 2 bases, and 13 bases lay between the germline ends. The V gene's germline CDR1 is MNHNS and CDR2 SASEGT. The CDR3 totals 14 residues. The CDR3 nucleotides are TGTGCCAGCAGCCCCAGGGGCTATCAAGAGACCCAGTACTTC. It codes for CASSPRGYQETQYF.

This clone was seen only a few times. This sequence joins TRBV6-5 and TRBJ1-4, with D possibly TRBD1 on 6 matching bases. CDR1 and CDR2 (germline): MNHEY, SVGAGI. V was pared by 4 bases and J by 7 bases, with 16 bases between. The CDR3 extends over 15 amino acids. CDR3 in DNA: TGTGCCAGCAGTTTCAGGACAGCCCTCGGTGAAAAACTGTTTTTT. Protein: CASSFRTALGEKLFF.

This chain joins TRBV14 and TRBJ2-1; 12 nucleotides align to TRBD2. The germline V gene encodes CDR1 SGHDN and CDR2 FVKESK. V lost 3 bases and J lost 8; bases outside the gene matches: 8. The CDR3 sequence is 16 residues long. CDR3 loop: CASSHTPTSGRHEQFF. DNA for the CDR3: TGTGCCAGCAGCCACACCCCTACTAGCGGGAGGCATGAGCAGTTCTTC.

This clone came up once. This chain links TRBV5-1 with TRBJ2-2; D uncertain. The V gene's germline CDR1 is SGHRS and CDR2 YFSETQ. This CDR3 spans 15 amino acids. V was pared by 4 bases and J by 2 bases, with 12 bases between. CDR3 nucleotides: TGCGCCAGCAGCCCCTCGGCGGATAACACCGGGGAGCTGTTTTTT. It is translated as CASSPSADNTGELFF.

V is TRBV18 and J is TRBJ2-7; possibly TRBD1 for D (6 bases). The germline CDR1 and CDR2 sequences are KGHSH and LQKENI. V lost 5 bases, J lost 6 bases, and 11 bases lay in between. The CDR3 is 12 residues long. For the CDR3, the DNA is TGTGCCAGCTCAACAGGGACGGCCGAGCAGTACTTC. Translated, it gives CASSTGTAEQYF.

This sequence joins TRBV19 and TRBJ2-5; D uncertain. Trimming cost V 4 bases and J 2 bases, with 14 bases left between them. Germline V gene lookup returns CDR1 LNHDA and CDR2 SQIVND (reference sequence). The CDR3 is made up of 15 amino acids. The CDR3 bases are TGTGCCAGTAGTAGAAGACAAGTACCTCAAGAGACCCAGTACTTC. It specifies CASSRRQVPQETQYF.

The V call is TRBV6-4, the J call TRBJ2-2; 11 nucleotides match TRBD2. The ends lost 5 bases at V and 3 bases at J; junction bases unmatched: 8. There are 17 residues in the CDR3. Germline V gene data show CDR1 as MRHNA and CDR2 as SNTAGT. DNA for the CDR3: TGTGCCAGCAGTCCTACCGGGACTAGCGGAGACACCGGGGAGCTGTTTTTT. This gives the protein CASSPTGTSGDTGELFF.

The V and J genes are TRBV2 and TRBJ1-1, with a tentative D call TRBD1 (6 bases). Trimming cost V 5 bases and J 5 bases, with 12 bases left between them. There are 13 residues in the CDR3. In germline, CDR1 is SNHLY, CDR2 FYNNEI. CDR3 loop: CASSWNQGTEAFF. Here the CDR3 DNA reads TGTGCCAGCAGTTGGAATCAGGGGACTGAAGCTTTCTTT. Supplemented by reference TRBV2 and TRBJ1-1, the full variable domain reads EPEVTQTPSHQVTQMGQEVILRCVPISNHLYFYWYRQILGQKVEFLVSFYNNEISEKSEIFDDQFSVERPDGSNFTLKIRSTKLEDSAMYFCASSWNQGTEAFFGQGTRLTVV.

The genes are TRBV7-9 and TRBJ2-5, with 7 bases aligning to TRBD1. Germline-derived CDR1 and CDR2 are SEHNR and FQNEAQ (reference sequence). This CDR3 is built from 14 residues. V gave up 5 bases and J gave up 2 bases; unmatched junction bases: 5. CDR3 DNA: TGTGCCAGCAGCAAGACAGGGCCGCAAGAGACCCAGTACTTC. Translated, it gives CASSKTGPQETQYF.

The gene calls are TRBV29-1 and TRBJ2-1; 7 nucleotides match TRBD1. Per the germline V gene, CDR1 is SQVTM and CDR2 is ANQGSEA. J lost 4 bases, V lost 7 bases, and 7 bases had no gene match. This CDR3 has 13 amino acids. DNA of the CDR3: TGCAGCGGTGGGGACAGACCTTACAATGAGCAGTTCTTC. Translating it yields CSGGDRPYNEQFF.

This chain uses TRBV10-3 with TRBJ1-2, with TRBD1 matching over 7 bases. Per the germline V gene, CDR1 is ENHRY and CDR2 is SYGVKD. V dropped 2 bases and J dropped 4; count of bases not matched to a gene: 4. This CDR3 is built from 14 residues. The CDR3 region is CAISEDREGYGYTF. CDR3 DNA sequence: TGTGCCATCAGTGAGGACAGGGAAGGCTATGGCTACACCTTC.

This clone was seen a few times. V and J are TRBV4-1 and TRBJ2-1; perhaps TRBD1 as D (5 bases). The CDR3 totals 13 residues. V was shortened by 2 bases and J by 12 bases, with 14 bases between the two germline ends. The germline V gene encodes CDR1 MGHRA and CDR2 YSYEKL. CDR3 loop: CASSQLGLNGQFF. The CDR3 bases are TGCGCCAGCAGCCAATTGGGGCTGAACGGGCAGTTCTTC.

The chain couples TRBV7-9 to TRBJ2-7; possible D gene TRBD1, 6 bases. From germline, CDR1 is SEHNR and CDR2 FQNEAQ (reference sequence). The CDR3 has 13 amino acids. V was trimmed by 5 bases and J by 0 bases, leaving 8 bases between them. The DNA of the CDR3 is TGTGCCAGCAGCGGGGGCCGCTCCTACGAGCAGTACTTC. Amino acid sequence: CASSGGRSYEQYF.

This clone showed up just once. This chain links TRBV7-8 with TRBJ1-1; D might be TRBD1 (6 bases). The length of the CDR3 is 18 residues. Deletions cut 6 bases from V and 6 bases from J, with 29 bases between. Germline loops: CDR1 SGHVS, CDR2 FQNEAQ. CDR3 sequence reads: CASRSNRDTLGRGPEAFF. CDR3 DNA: TGTGCCAGCAGATCTAACCGGGACACTCTTGGCCGTGGCCCTGAAGCTTTCTTT.

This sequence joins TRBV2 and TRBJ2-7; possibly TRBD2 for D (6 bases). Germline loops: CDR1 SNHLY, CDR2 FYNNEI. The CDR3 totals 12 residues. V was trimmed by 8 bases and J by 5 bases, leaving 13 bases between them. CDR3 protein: CASALWGDEQYF. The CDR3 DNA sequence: TGTGCCAGCGCCTTGTGGGGGGACGAGCAGTACTTC.

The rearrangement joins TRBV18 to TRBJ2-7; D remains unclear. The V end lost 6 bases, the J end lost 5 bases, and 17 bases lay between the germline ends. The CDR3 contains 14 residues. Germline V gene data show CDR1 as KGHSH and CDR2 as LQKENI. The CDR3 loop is CASSHLGEEDEQYF. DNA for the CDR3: TGTGCCAGCTCCCACCTCGGAGAAGAGGACGAGCAGTACTTC.

The CDR3 is CASSPRQGAGDTQYF. For the CDR3, the DNA is TGTGCCAGCAGCCCTCGACAGGGGGCTGGAGATACGCAGTATTTT. The rearrangement joins TRBV7-2 to TRBJ2-3; the match to TRBD1 covers 10 bases. The CDR3 runs 15 residues. The trim removed 5 bases at V and 5 bases at J, leaving 7 bases unmatched. Germline V CDR1 and CDR2: SGHTA, FQGNSA.

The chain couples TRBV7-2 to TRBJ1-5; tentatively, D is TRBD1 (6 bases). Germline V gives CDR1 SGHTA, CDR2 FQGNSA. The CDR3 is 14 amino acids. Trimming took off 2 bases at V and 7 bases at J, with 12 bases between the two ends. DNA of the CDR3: TGTGCCAGCAGCTTAATACAGGGCCCCCAGCCCCAGCATTTT. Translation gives CASSLIQGPQPQHF.

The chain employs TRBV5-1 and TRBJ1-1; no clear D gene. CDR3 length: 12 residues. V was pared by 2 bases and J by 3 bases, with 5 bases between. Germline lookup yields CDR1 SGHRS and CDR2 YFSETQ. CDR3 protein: CASSLTDTEAFF. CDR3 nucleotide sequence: TGCGCCAGCAGCTTAACGGACACTGAAGCTTTCTTT.

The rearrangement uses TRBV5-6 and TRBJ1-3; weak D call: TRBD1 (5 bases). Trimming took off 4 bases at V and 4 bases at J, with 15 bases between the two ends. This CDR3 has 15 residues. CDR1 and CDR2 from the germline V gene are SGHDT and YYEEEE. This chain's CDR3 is CASSPTGTGGNTIYF. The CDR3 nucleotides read TGTGCCAGCAGCCCTACCGGGACTGGGGGAAACACCATATATTTT.

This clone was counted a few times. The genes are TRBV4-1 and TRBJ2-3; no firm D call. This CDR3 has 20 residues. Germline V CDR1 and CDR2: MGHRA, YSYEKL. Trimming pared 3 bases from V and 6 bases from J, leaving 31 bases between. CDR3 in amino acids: CASSQGLFSKILKAEDTQYF. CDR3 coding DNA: TGCGCCAGCAGCCAGGGCCTGTTTTCCAAAATCCTTAAGGCCGAGGATACGCAGTATTTT.

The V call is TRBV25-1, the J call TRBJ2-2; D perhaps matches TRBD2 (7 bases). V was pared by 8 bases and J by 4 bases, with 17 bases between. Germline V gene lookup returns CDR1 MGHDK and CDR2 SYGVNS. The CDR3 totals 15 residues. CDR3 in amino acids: CASGRWGGTTGELFF. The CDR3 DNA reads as TGTGCCAGCGGCCGCTGGGGGGGCACCACCGGGGAGCTGTTTTTT.